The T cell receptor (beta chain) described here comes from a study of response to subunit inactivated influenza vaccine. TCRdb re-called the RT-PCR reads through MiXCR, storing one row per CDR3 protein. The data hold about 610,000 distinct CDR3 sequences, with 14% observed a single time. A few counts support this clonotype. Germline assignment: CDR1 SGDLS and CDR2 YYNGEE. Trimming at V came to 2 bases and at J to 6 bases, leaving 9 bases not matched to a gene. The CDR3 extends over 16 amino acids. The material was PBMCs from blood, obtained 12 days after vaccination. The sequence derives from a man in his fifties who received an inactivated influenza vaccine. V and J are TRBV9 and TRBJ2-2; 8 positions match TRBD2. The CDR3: CASSVRPGLGSGELFF. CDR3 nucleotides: TGTGCCAGCAGCGTCAGACCGGGACTAGGTTCCGGGGAGCTGTTTTTT.